Shown below are 30 T cell receptor beta chains from a single sample sequenced in a study of regulatory T cells in long-lasting Graves disease (dated by TCRdb to the early 2020s). Receptors were amplified or captured by multiplex PCR. Instrument on record: Illumina HiSeq 4000. TCR beta libraries were built with iRepertoire HTBI primers and Arm-PCR amplification of CDR3 regions. Clones were called with MiXCR by TCRdb after fastp trimmed the public reads at Q25, and only in-frame beta chains were retained. Each CDR3 protein gets just one entry, which takes the most common genes and DNA from the rows behind it. The sample includes about 430,000 distinct CDR3 sequences, with about 15% observed a single time. About 8.3% of the sample is in the top ten clones. The time point label, read with the paper, signifies: newly diagnosed GD, antithyroid drugs for less than 3 months. RNA was extracted from PBMCs in TRIzol for both TCR sequencing and RNA sequencing.

These data were also reused for a study on T cells in Graves' hyperthyroidism and ophthalmopathy.

The input for sequencing was peripheral blood mononuclear cells (PBMCs), taken at new diagnosis, from a patient treated with antithyroid drugs. These receptors were obtained from a woman aged 40 to 50 with Graves disease. Donor details come from another sample of the same person, matched by shared clones.

This clonotype was observed at least ten times. The rearrangement uses TRBV28 and TRBJ2-7; 7 nucleotides align to TRBD1. Germline V lookup: CDR1 MDHEN, CDR2 SYDVKM. CDR3 length: 15 residues. The V and J ends lost 4 bases and 0 bases, in that order; junction bases with no gene match: 6. The CDR3, as DNA: TGTGCCAGCAGTTCGACAGGGATGGCCTCCTACGAGCAGTACTTC. It codes for CASSSTGMASYEQYF.

The V gene is TRBV6-2 or TRBV6-3, the J gene TRBJ2-1; 8 bases match TRBD2. CDR1 and CDR2 from the germline V gene are MNHEY and SVGEGT. The CDR3 consists of 16 residues. Trimming took 6 bases from V and 8 from J; bases not matched to a gene: 15. CDR3 DNA: TGTGCCAGCAGGGATCCATTTCTAGCGGGCGGAGATGAGCAGTTCTTC. Translating it yields CASRDPFLAGGDEQFF.

This clonotype was counted ten times or more. The chain uses TRBV5-5 and TRBJ2-1, with 12 nucleotides matching TRBD2. The J call may be wrong; the DNA end is better matched by TRBJ2-5. CDR1 is SGHKS and CDR2 is YYEKEE in the germline V gene (reference sequence). This CDR3 is 16 amino acids long. CDR3: CASSGLAGGPRETQYF. The CDR3 coding sequence is TGTGCCAGCAGCGGTCTAGCGGGAGGGCCCCGGGAGACCCAGTACTTC.

In this sample, this clonotype turned up a few times. The chain uses TRBV5-1 and TRBJ2-4, with a tentative D call TRBD2 (6 bases). This CDR3 is built from 16 residues. The V gene lost 0 bases and the J gene lost 0 bases, with 10 bases spanning the gap. From germline, CDR1 is SGHRS and CDR2 YFSETQ. Written as DNA, the CDR3 is TGCGCCAGCAGCTTGGAAGCGGGCCTAGCCAAAAACATTCAGTACTTC. Protein: CASSLEAGLAKNIQYF.

The chain couples TRBV19 to TRBJ2-1, with D maybe TRBD2 (6 bases). The V end lost 7 bases, the J end lost 9 bases, and 16 bases lay between the germline ends. CDR1 LNHDA and CDR2 SQIVND come from the germline V gene (reference sequence). The CDR3 spans 13 residues. The CDR3 here is CASTPPSVGEQFF. The CDR3 region has the DNA TGTGCCAGTACCCCGCCTAGCGTGGGTGAGCAGTTCTTC.

In the case of this clonotype: A single base separates this from a much larger clone, so it may be a read error. The genes are TRBV11-2 and TRBJ2-5, with D perhaps TRBD1 (6 bases). CDR1 is SGHAT, CDR2 FQNNGV, per germline. This CDR3 has 14 amino acids. CDR3 sequence reads: CTSRPWTDQETQYF. CDR3 DNA sequence: TGTACCAGCAGACCTTGGACAGATCAAGAGACCCAGTACTTC.

The sample holds many counts of this clonotype. The CDR3 reads CASRTQTSGRSYNEQFF. The CDR3 DNA follows: TGTGCCAGCAGGACCCAGACTAGCGGGAGATCCTACAATGAGCAGTTCTTC. This sequence joins TRBV5-8 and TRBJ2-1; 12 positions agree with TRBD2. Germline V gene lookup returns CDR1 SGHTS and CDR2 YDEGEE. This CDR3 region has 17 residues. J was trimmed by 1 base and V by 5 bases; bases with no gene match: 7. The complete variable domain, with remaining parts taken from reference TRBV5-8 and TRBJ2-1, reads EAGVTQSPTHLIKTRGQQATLRCSPISGHTSVYWYQQALGLGLQFLLWYDEGEERNRGNFPPRFSGRQFPNYSSELNVNALELEDSALYLCASRTQTSGRSYNEQFFGPGTRLTVL.

This clonotype was recorded at least ten times. This chain links TRBV28 with TRBJ2-7; TRBD1 agrees at 7 bases. Losses at the gene ends were 9 bases for V and 3 bases for J; bases not matched to a gene: 11. Germline values: CDR1 MDHEN, CDR2 SYDVKM. The CDR3 totals 14 residues. In DNA, the CDR3 is TGTGCCAGTAACAGGGGATTGAGGCGCTACGAGCAGTACTTC. Translated, it gives CASNRGLRRYEQYF.

A word on this clonotype: This may be a read error, as it is one base from a much larger clone. The genes are TRBV7-9 and TRBJ1-3; D is undetermined. CDR1 and CDR2 from the germline V gene are SEHNR and FQNEAQ (reference sequence). The CDR3 is made up of 15 amino acids. V lost 11 bases and J lost 0, with 17 bases in between. In nucleotides, the CDR3 is TGTGCCGGCACCGACGTCGGCAGCTCTGGAAACACCATATATTTT. It yields the protein CAGTDVGSSGNTIYF.

Worth noting for this clonotype: At one end, the junction sequence differs from germline, possibly due to a read error. The J gene is TRBJ2-7, the V gene TRBV6-2 or TRBV6-3, with 7 bases identical to TRBD2. Germline CDR1 reads MNHEY; CDR2 reads SVGEGT. This CDR3 contains 13 residues. Here the CDR3 DNA reads TGTGCCGGCTCATTCGACCAGGGAGGGAGAACCAACTTC. As protein: CAGSFDQGGRTNF.

This clonotype came up many times. The chain links TRBV28 to TRBJ2-1; the match to TRBD2 covers 11 bases. CDR1 and CDR2 from the germline V gene are MDHEN and SYDVKM. The trim removed 4 bases at V and 6 bases at J, leaving 5 bases unmatched. This CDR3 comprises 15 residues. The CDR3 nucleotides are TGTGCCAGCAGTTCGGTAGCGGGAGGGGGCAATGAGCAGTTCTTC. Protein sequence: CASSSVAGGGNEQFF.

The chain has TRBV3-1 and TRBJ2-1; D is possibly TRBD2 (5 bases). The CDR3 loop spans 18 amino acids. Germline lookup yields CDR1 LGHDT and CDR2 YNNKEL (reference sequence). The V gene lost 0 bases and the J gene lost 0 bases, with 15 bases spanning the gap. The CDR3 sequence is CASSQDSPDGISYNEQFF. The DNA for the CDR3 is TGTGCCAGCAGCCAAGATTCTCCAGACGGGATCTCCTACAATGAGCAGTTCTTC.

This clonotype occurred many times. The V call is TRBV10-3, the J call TRBJ2-7; TRBD1 matches 7 bases. Trimming took 3 bases from V and 4 from J; bases not matched to a gene: 6. Germline V gene lookup returns CDR1 ENHRY and CDR2 SYGVKD. This CDR3 has 14 amino acids. The DNA of the CDR3 is TGTGCCATCAGTGACGAGGGGGCGATATACGAGCAGTACTTC. Translating it yields CAISDEGAIYEQYF.

This clonotype showed up many times. This rearrangement joins TRBV5-1 to TRBJ2-7, with a weak D call TRBD2 (5 bases). Germline CDR1 reads SGHRS; CDR2 reads YFSETQ. Trimming took off 1 base at V and 0 bases at J, with 14 bases between the two ends. CDR3 length: 16 residues. Here the CDR3 reads CASSLSLAGSSYEQYF. Here the CDR3 DNA reads TGCGCCAGCAGCTTGAGTCTTGCGGGCAGCTCCTACGAGCAGTACTTC.

This clonotype was picked up a small number of times. This rearrangement joins TRBV11-3 to TRBJ2-2; 7 bases match TRBD2. Per germline, CDR1 SGHNT and CDR2 YENEEA. The CDR3 has 17 residues. J lost 3 bases, V lost 0 bases, and 7 bases had no gene match. The CDR3: CASSLDTLAVYTGELFF. The CDR3 coding sequence is TGTGCCAGCAGCTTAGATACCCTAGCGGTGTACACCGGGGAGCTGTTTTTT.

The chain joins TRBV18 to TRBJ2-7; D remains unclear. This CDR3 has 13 residues. V shed 3 bases and J shed 3 bases, with 9 bases lying between them. The V gene's germline CDR1 is KGHSH and CDR2 LQKENI. The DNA for the CDR3 is TGTGCCAGCTCACCGCAGGCAGACTACGAGCAGTACTTC. It codes for CASSPQADYEQYF. Looking up the rest from reference TRBV18 and TRBJ2-7 gives the full variable domain: NAGVMQNPRHLVRRRGQEARLRCSPMKGHSHVYWYRQLPEEGLKFMVYLQKENIIDESGMPKERFSAEFPKEGPSILRIQQVVRGDSAAYFCASSPQADYEQYFGPGTRLTVT.

The rearrangement joins TRBV29-1 to TRBJ2-1; maybe TRBD2 (6 bases). The J call may not be correct, given that the DNA end is closer to TRBJ2-5. Germline CDR1 is SQVTM and CDR2 is ANQGSEA. This CDR3 is built from 14 residues. This CDR3 is CSTSGRELYETQYF. The DNA for the CDR3 is TGCAGCACCTCGGGACGGGAGTTGTATGAGACCCAGTACTTC.

The chain links TRBV7-3 to TRBJ2-1, with D possibly matching TRBD2 (6 bases). The V end lost 2 bases, the J end lost 8 bases, and 19 bases lay between the germline ends. This CDR3 contains 16 residues. CDR1 SGHTA and CDR2 FQGTGA come from the germline V gene. Here the CDR3 reads CASSLSGLPPRDEQFF. The DNA for the CDR3 is TGTGCCAGCAGCTTATCAGGACTACCACCTAGGGATGAGCAGTTCTTC. Variable domain in full (rest from reference TRBV7-3 and TRBJ2-1): GAGVSQTPSNKVTEKGKYVELRCDPISGHTALYWYRQSLGQGPEFLIYFQGTGAADDSGLPNDRFFAVRPEGSVSTLKIQRTERGDSAVYLCASSLSGLPPRDEQFFGPGTRLTVL.

This clonotype occurred many times. The chain has TRBV7-2 and TRBJ1-1; 8 bases are shared with TRBD1. V lost 1 base, J lost 1 base, and 8 bases stayed unmatched. The CDR3 contains 17 residues. In germline, CDR1 is SGHTA, CDR2 FQGNSA. The CDR3 spells CASSLGRTGIRNTEAFF. CDR3 bases: TGTGCCAGCAGCTTAGGTCGGACAGGGATCAGGAACACTGAAGCTTTCTTT.

This clonotype was picked up many times. The chain employs TRBV12-3 or TRBV12-4 and TRBJ2-7, with D perhaps given as TRBD1 or TRBD2 (5 bases each). The CDR3 covers 13 residues. V was shortened by 4 bases and J by 6 bases, with 13 bases between the two germline ends. The CDR3 region is CASSWVRGGEQYF. CDR3 in DNA: TGTGCCAGCAGTTGGGTGAGGGGCGGCGAGCAGTACTTC.

The J gene is TRBJ2-6, the V gene TRBV10-2, with 9 nucleotides matching TRBD2. The germline V gene encodes CDR1 WSHSY and CDR2 SAAADI. V shed 4 bases, J shed 2 bases, and the junction held 6 bases outside the gene matches. The CDR3 length is 17 residues. CDR3 in amino acids: CASSVRSGSPGANVLTF. The CDR3 nucleotides are TGCGCCAGCAGTGTTCGTAGCGGGAGCCCTGGGGCCAACGTCCTGACTTTC.

This clonotype has at least ten counts. V usage is TRBV27 and J usage is TRBJ1-5; D call uncertain. Per germline, CDR1 MNHEY and CDR2 SMNVEV (reference sequence). The CDR3 has 12 amino acids. The V end lost 3 bases, the J end lost 6 bases, and 6 bases lay between the germline ends. CDR3 loop: CASSFWGQPQHF. DNA of the CDR3: TGTGCCAGCAGTTTTTGGGGTCAGCCCCAGCATTTT.

This chain connects TRBV12-3 or TRBV12-4 to TRBJ2-1, with unresolved D. V was clipped by 6 bases and J by 5 bases, with 11 bases between them. The CDR3 totals 13 residues. In DNA, the CDR3 is TGTGCCAGCAGACCGGACCGGGACAATGAGCAGTTCTTC. This sequence encodes CASRPDRDNEQFF.

This clonotype was seen more than once but under ten times. J is TRBJ2-1 and V is TRBV19, with D perhaps assigned TRBD1 or TRBD2 (6 bases each). The V end was cut by 6 bases, the J end by 0 bases, with 12 bases between. This CDR3 comprises 15 residues. Germline V CDR1 and CDR2: LNHDA, SQIVND (reference sequence). Here the CDR3 DNA reads TGTGCCAGTAGGGTAGGGGGGAGCTCCTACAATGAGCAGTTCTTC. Its translation is CASRVGGSSYNEQFF.

This clonotype was observed a few times. The chain is built from TRBV5-4 and TRBJ2-5; D call uncertain. In germline, CDR1 is SGHNT, CDR2 YYREEE (reference sequence). The CDR3 is made up of 13 amino acids. V was clipped by 1 base and J by 5 bases, with 9 bases between them. CDR3 coding DNA: TGTGCCAGCAGCTTGATCACCGGGGAGACCCAGTACTTC. Translating gives CASSLITGETQYF.

This clonotype has ten or more counts. J is TRBJ2-1 and V is TRBV13; D is possibly TRBD1 or TRBD2 (6 bases each). The CDR3 runs to 16 residues. Trimming pared 5 bases from V and 1 base from J, leaving 15 bases between. Germline CDR1 and CDR2: PRHDT and FYEKMQ (reference sequence). CDR3 sequence reads: CASSQRGETSYNEQFF. In nucleotides, the CDR3 is TGTGCCAGCAGCCAGAGGGGGGAAACGTCCTACAATGAGCAGTTCTTC.

This clonotype was counted ten times or more. V gene TRBV2 combines with J gene TRBJ1-2; D ambiguous. The CDR3 sequence is 16 residues long. The germline gives CDR1 SNHLY, CDR2 FYNNEI. Trimming pared 2 bases from V and 2 bases from J, leaving 15 bases between. The CDR3: CASSEIRTDKNYGYTF. CDR3 sequence (DNA): TGTGCCAGCAGTGAAATTAGAACAGACAAGAACTATGGCTACACCTTC.

This clonotype was seen many times. The chain has TRBV11-3 and TRBJ2-1, with 8 bases matching TRBD2. CDR3 length: 15 residues. V shed 5 bases, J shed 8 bases, and the junction held 11 bases outside the gene matches. Germline V gene lookup returns CDR1 SGHNT and CDR2 YENEEA. CDR3 nucleotide sequence: TGTGCCAGCAGCGGCGGGTCGGGAGGGGGAGATGAGCAGTTCTTC. It yields the protein CASSGGSGGGDEQFF.

The chain combines TRBV3-1 with TRBJ2-7, with 9 nucleotides matching TRBD2. V shed 1 base, J shed 4 bases, and the junction held 5 bases outside the gene matches. Per the germline V gene, CDR1 is LGHDT and CDR2 is YNNKEL (reference sequence). The CDR3 length is 15 residues. CDR3 nucleotides: TGTGCCAGCAGCCAAGTCCTGCTAGCGGGGTACGAGCAGTACTTC. Translation gives CASSQVLLAGYEQYF.

J is TRBJ1-5 and V is TRBV28, with a weak D call TRBD1 (6 bases). CDR1 is MDHEN, CDR2 SYDVKM, per germline. Between the trimmed V and J ends, which lost 5 bases and 7 bases, there was a span of 12 bases. This CDR3 spans 13 amino acids. The CDR3 protein is CASSQNRVQPQHF. The CDR3 DNA sequence: TGTGCCAGCAGTCAAAACAGGGTACAGCCCCAGCATTTT.